Shown below are 26 T cell receptor beta chains from a single sample sequenced in a study of memory CD4+ T cells and cytomegalovirus serostatus. Using immunoSEQ multiplex PCR, the repertoire was profiled, and TCRdb retains in-frame clones only, with some absent. The sample contains over 45,000 clones, roughly 84% of which appear only once. Single viable CD3+CD4+CD8-CD45RO+ cells were sorted as the memory CD4+ T cells. Sequenced sample: memory CD4+ T cells from blood. These receptor sequences come from an adult in good health and CMV-seronegative. Some clones in this sample may be carry-over from other donors' samples.

This clone is labeled medium-sized. The chain employs TRBV5-1 and TRBJ2-5; no clear D gene. The CDR3 sequence is 14 residues long. Trimming took 0 bases from V and 2 from J, leaving 8 bases between them. The V gene's germline CDR1 is SGHRS and CDR2 YFSETQ. The CDR3 nucleotides are TGCGCCAGCAGCTTGGGGGCAGGACAAGAGACCCAGTACTTC. Encoded protein: CASSLGAGQETQYF.

This clone has more than one count but fewer than ten. The chain uses TRBV2 and TRBJ2-7, with 7 bases fitting TRBD2. There are 13 residues in the CDR3. The germline V gene encodes CDR1 SNHLY and CDR2 FYNNEI. J lost 8 bases, V lost 5 bases, and 9 bases had no gene match. CDR3 amino acids: CASSPGLADKQYF. The CDR3 DNA reads as TGTGCCAGCAGTCCCGGGCTAGCGGACAAGCAGTACTTC.

The chain has TRBV5-1 and TRBJ2-2; a weak D match, TRBD1 (6 bases). The CDR3 totals 15 residues. CDR1 and CDR2 (germline): SGHRS, YFSETQ. Trimming pared 4 bases from V and 1 base from J, leaving 11 bases between. DNA for the CDR3: TGCGCCAGCAGCCCGGTGACAGGGAACACCGGGGAGCTGTTTTTT. It codes for CASSPVTGNTGELFF.

The chain joins TRBV5-1 to TRBJ1-4; a possible D gene is TRBD1 (5 bases). CDR1 and CDR2 from the germline V gene are SGHRS and YFSETQ. This CDR3 is built from 17 residues. The V and J ends lost 4 bases and 2 bases respectively, with 18 bases between them. As DNA, the CDR3 is TGCGCCAGCAGCCCCCCGGTCGGGGGAACGACTAATGAAAAACTGTTTTTT. It encodes CASSPPVGGTTNEKLFF.

The rearrangement links TRBV11-1 to TRBJ1-3; 9 nucleotides line up with TRBD1. Germline loops: CDR1 SGHAT, CDR2 FQDESV (reference sequence). The CDR3 is 14 residues long. V shed 5 bases, J shed 2 bases, and the junction held 1 base outside the gene matches. CDR3 nucleotide sequence: TGTGCCAGCAGCCGGGACAGGGCTGGAAACACCATATATTTT. Encoded protein: CASSRDRAGNTIYF.

The gene calls are TRBV19 and TRBJ1-2, with a possible D match to TRBD1 (6 bases). Looked up from germline, CDR1 is LNHDA and CDR2 is SQIVND (reference sequence). Trimming stripped 1 base from V and 5 bases from J, with 14 bases between. This CDR3 is built from 15 residues. CDR3 loop: CASSIGQGRRYGYTF. The CDR3 coding sequence is TGTGCCAGTAGTATAGGGCAGGGGCGTAGGTATGGCTACACCTTC.

The CDR3 sequence is CASSSYDRGPHEQYF. As DNA, the CDR3 is TGTGCCAGCAGCTCGTACGACAGGGGGCCCCACGAGCAGTACTTC. The chain employs TRBV5-6 and TRBJ2-7, with 10 bases identical to TRBD1. Trimming removed 3 bases from V and 5 bases from J; junction bases left unmatched: 8. The CDR3 length is 15 residues. The germline gives CDR1 SGHDT, CDR2 YYEEEE.

The chain combines TRBV7-2 with TRBJ1-5; D gene unclear. This CDR3 has 15 amino acids. Germline loops: CDR1 SGHTA, CDR2 FQGNSA. The V end was cut by 4 bases, the J end by 3 bases, with 13 bases between. The CDR3 spells CASSYSTVNNQPQHF. DNA of the CDR3: TGTGCCAGCAGCTACAGCACGGTTAACAATCAGCCCCAGCATTTT. The entire variable domain, with the rest obtained from reference TRBV7-2 and TRBJ1-5, is as follows: GAGVSQSPSNKVTEKGKDVELRCDPISGHTALYWYRQSLGQGLEFLIYFQGNSAPDKSGLPSDRFSAERTGGSVSTLTIQRTQQEDSAVYLCASSYSTVNNQPQHFGDGTRLSIL.

The chain joins TRBV7-3 to TRBJ2-2; D is unclear. Trimming shortened V by 5 bases and J by 0 bases, and 7 bases separated the two germline ends. This CDR3 has 14 amino acids. Looked up from germline, CDR1 is SGHTA and CDR2 is FQGTGA. The CDR3 reads CASSHGPNTGELFF. CDR3 in DNA: TGTGCCAGCAGCCACGGACCGAACACCGGGGAGCTGTTTTTT.

The chain carries TRBV2 and TRBJ2-1; TRBD1 is a possible D gene (6 bases). This CDR3 contains 14 residues. Trimming took 8 bases from V and 8 from J, leaving 19 bases between them. Germline loops: CDR1 SNHLY, CDR2 FYNNEI. CDR3 nucleotide sequence: TGTGCCAGCCTTCAGGGGTTTGGAACGGATGAGCAGTTCTTC. Protein sequence: CASLQGFGTDEQFF. The full variable domain, its missing parts supplied by reference TRBV2 and TRBJ2-1, is EPEVTQTPSHQVTQMGQEVILRCVPISNHLYFYWYRQILGQKVEFLVSFYNNEISEKSEIFDDQFSVERPDGSNFTLKIRSTKLEDSAMYFCASLQGFGTDEQFFGPGTRLTVL.

This clone turned up a few times. As DNA, the CDR3 is TGTGCCAGCAGCTTACAGCCGAATAATTCACCCCTCCACTTT. Translation: CASSLQPNNSPLHF. The chain combines TRBV11-2 with TRBJ1-6; D unresolved. In germline, CDR1 is SGHAT, CDR2 FQNNGV. Trimming shortened V by 2 bases and J by 5 bases, and 7 bases separated the two germline ends. The CDR3 has 14 residues.

V is TRBV18 and J is TRBJ1-1; D remains ambiguous. Deletions cut 2 bases from V and 3 bases from J, with 13 bases between. CDR3 length: 15 residues. Germline V CDR1 and CDR2: KGHSH, LQKENI. CDR3 DNA: TGTGCCAGCTCACCAGCACGCGATTGGGACACTGAAGCTTTCTTT. The encoded protein is CASSPARDWDTEAFF.

The V gene is TRBV2, the J gene TRBJ1-1, with D possibly TRBD1 on 5 matching bases. This CDR3 has 13 residues. The ends were cut back, 6 bases at V and 1 base at J, with 9 bases in the middle. Per germline, CDR1 SNHLY and CDR2 FYNNEI. CDR3 loop: CASRKGWNTEAFF. Here the CDR3 DNA reads TGTGCCAGCAGGAAGGGGTGGAACACTGAAGCTTTCTTT. Based on the CDR3 plus reference TRBV2 and TRBJ1-1, the full variable domain is EPEVTQTPSHQVTQMGQEVILRCVPISNHLYFYWYRQILGQKVEFLVSFYNNEISEKSEIFDDQFSVERPDGSNFTLKIRSTKLEDSAMYFCASRKGWNTEAFFGQGTRLTVV.

The count of this clone is one. The V call is TRBV19, the J call TRBJ1-2; 7 nucleotides line up with TRBD1. The germline gives CDR1 LNHDA, CDR2 SQIVND (reference sequence). Trimming removed 11 bases from V and 9 bases from J; junction bases left unmatched: 9. The CDR3 runs to 11 residues. The CDR3 nucleotides read TGTGCCGCAGGGGGGGAGGCGCGCTACACCTTC. Amino acids: CAAGGEARYTF.

The chain joins TRBV7-9 to TRBJ1-1; a possible D gene is TRBD1 (6 bases). This CDR3 is 13 amino acids long. Germline-derived CDR1 and CDR2 are SEHNR and FQNEAQ (reference sequence). V lost 4 bases to trimming and J lost 1 base, with 7 bases between them. CDR3 sequence (DNA): TGTGCCAGCAGCTCAGGGGAGAACACTGAAGCTTTCTTT. It specifies CASSSGENTEAFF. Full variable domain (missing parts from reference TRBV7-9 and TRBJ1-1): DTGVSQNPRHKITKRGQNVTFRCDPISEHNRLYWYRQTLGQGPEFLTYFQNEAQLEKSRLLSDRFSAERPKGSFSTLEIQRTEQGDSAMYLCASSSGENTEAFFGQGTRLTVV.

The chain employs TRBV29-1 and TRBJ2-3; D remains ambiguous. This CDR3 has 13 residues. V was shortened by 3 bases and J by 1 base, with 8 bases between the two germline ends. Germline assignment: CDR1 SQVTM and CDR2 ANQGSEA. The CDR3 loop is CSVDLVRTDTQYF. CDR3 sequence (DNA): TGCAGCGTTGATCTAGTTCGCACAGATACGCAGTATTTT.

The V call is TRBV7-2, the J call TRBJ2-7; 12 bases align to TRBD2. Germline-derived CDR1 and CDR2 are SGHTA and FQGNSA. This CDR3 is 16 amino acids long. With 5 bases clipped from V and 5 bases from J, the junction kept 10 bases outside the gene matches. CDR3 sequence (DNA): TGTGCCAGCAGCACACCGACTAGCGGGAGCAGGGACGAGCAGTACTTC. Translating it yields CASSTPTSGSRDEQYF. Filled out from reference TRBV7-2 and TRBJ2-7, the complete variable domain reads GAGVSQSPSNKVTEKGKDVELRCDPISGHTALYWYRQSLGQGLEFLIYFQGNSAPDKSGLPSDRFSAERTGGSVSTLTIQRTQQEDSAVYLCASSTPTSGSRDEQYFGPGTRLTVT.

This clone was found a few times. V and J are TRBV7-7 and TRBJ1-1; weak D call: TRBD1 (6 bases). The V and J ends lost 5 bases and 0 bases respectively, with 13 bases between them. The germline CDR1 and CDR2 sequences are SSHAT and FNYEAQ (reference sequence). This CDR3 contains 15 residues. The CDR3 here is CASSPVTGMNTEAFF. In DNA form, the CDR3 reads TGTGCCAGCAGCCCAGTTACAGGGATGAACACTGAAGCTTTCTTT.

The V call is TRBV11-1, the J call TRBJ2-2, with 8 bases fitting TRBD2. With V trimmed by 5 bases and J by 5 bases, 16 bases remained unmatched. Per the germline V gene, CDR1 is SGHAT and CDR2 is FQDESV (reference sequence). CDR3 length equals 18 residues. CDR3 bases: TGTGCCAGCAGCCTAGTCTCCCATAGCGGGATGAGTACCGGGGAGCTGTTTTTT. Amino acid sequence: CASSLVSHSGMSTGELFF.

The V and J genes are TRBV6-1 and TRBJ2-7; TRBD1 matches at 10 bases. The CDR3 contains 14 residues. V lost 3 bases and J lost 3; bases outside the gene matches: 2. Per germline, CDR1 MNHNS and CDR2 SASEGT. The CDR3 sequence: CASSDWTGGYEQYF. For the CDR3, the DNA is TGTGCCAGCAGTGATTGGACAGGGGGCTACGAGCAGTACTTC.

The chain links TRBV29-1 to TRBJ2-7; the match to TRBD1 covers 10 bases. Germline V CDR1 and CDR2: SQVTM, ANQGSEA. This CDR3 spans 13 amino acids. The V and J ends lost 7 bases and 6 bases, in that order; junction bases with no gene match: 9. The chain's CDR3 is CSASGTGVGEQYF. CDR3 bases: TGCAGCGCTTCCGGGACAGGGGTGGGCGAGCAGTACTTC.

The chain has TRBV6-1 and TRBJ1-1, with a possible D match to TRBD1 (6 bases). Per the germline V gene, CDR1 is MNHNS and CDR2 is SASEGT. Trimming left V 7 bases short and J 3 bases short, with 18 bases between. CDR3 size: 15 residues. The CDR3 reads CASTLDRSPYTEAFF. The CDR3 coding sequence is TGTGCCAGCACCCTCGACAGGAGCCCTTACACTGAAGCTTTCTTT.

V and J are TRBV14 and TRBJ2-7; 10 bases are shared with TRBD2. From germline, CDR1 is SGHDN and CDR2 FVKESK. This CDR3 has 18 amino acids. After removal of 5 bases from V and 2 bases from J, the junction contained 15 bases not matched to a gene. CDR3 in DNA: TGTGCCAGCAGCACCCCTAGCGGGAGAGTTGTACCCGCCTACGAGCAGTACTTC. Translation: CASSTPSGRVVPAYEQYF.

The genes are TRBV19 and TRBJ1-1; D is possibly TRBD1 (6 bases). Trimming stripped 6 bases from V and 4 bases from J, with 15 bases between. This CDR3 has 14 residues. Germline assignment: CDR1 LNHDA and CDR2 SQIVND (reference sequence). CDR3 in DNA: TGTGCCAGTAGGCAGGGGCCCCAGGTCACTGAAGCTTTCTTT. Protein: CASRQGPQVTEAFF.

This clone was observed a few times. The genes are TRBV2 and TRBJ1-1, with a weak D call TRBD1 (6 bases). V lost 8 bases, J lost 5 bases, and 21 bases lay in between. Germline CDR1 is SNHLY and CDR2 is FYNNEI. The CDR3 runs to 15 residues. CDR3: CASAPRVQGTTEAFF. The CDR3 DNA sequence: TGTGCCAGCGCCCCCCGGGTACAGGGTACAACTGAAGCTTTCTTT.

This clone came up a few times. The V and J genes are TRBV27 and TRBJ1-6; D call uncertain. The CDR3 spans 15 residues. V lost 3 bases to trimming and J lost 5 bases, with 11 bases between them. Per germline, CDR1 MNHEY and CDR2 SMNVEV (reference sequence). CDR3: CASSLEPGHNSPLHF. The DNA for the CDR3 is TGTGCCAGCAGTTTGGAACCGGGCCATAATTCACCCCTCCACTTT.